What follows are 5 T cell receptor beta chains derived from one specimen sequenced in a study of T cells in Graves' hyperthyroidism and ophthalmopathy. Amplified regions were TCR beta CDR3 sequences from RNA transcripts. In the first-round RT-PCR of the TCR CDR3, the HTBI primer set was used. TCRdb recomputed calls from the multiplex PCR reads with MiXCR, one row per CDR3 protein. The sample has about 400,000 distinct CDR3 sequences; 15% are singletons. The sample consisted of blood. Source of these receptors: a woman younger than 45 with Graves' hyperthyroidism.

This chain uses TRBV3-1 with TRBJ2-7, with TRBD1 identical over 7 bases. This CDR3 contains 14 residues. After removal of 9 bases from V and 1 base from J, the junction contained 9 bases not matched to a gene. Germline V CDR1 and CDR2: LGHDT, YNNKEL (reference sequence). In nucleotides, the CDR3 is TGTGCCAGTTCCGGGACAGAGATTTCCTACGAGCAGTACTTC. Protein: CASSGTEISYEQYF.

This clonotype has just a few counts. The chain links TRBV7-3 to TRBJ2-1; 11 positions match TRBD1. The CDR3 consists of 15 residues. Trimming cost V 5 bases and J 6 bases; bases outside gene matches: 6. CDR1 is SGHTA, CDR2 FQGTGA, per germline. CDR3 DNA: TGTGCCAGCAGCCGAGGACAGGGGGCGTTCAATGAGCAGTTCTTC. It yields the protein CASSRGQGAFNEQFF.

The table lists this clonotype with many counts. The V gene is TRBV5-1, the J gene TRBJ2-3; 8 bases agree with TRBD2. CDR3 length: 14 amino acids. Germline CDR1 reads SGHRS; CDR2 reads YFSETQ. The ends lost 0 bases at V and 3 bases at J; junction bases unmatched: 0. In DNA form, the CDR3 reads TGCGCCAGCAGCTTGGCTAGCGGGACAGATACGCAGTATTTT. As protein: CASSLASGTDTQYF.

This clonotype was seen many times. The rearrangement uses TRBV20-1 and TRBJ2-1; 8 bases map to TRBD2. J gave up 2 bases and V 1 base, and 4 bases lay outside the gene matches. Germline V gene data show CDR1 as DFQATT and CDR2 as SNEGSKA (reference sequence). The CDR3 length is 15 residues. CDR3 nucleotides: TGCAGTGCTAGAGTGGGGCGGGGGGCCTACAATGAGCAGTTCTTC. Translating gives CSARVGRGAYNEQFF.

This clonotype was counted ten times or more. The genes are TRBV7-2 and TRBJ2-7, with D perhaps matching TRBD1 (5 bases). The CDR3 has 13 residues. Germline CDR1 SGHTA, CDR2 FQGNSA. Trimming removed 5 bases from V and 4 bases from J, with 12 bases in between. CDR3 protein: CASSPGMGYEQYF. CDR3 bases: TGTGCCAGCAGCCCAGGGATGGGTTACGAGCAGTACTTC.